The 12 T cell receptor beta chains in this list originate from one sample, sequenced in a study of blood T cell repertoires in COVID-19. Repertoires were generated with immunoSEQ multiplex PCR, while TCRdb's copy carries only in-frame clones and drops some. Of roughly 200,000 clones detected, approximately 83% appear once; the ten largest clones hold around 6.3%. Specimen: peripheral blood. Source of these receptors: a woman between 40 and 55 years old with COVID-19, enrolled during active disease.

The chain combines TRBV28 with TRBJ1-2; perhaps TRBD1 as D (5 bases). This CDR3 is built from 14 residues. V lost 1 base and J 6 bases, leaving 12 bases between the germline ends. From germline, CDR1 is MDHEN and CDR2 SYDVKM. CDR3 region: CASSLLRQGHGYTF. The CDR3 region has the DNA TGTGCCAGCAGTTTATTGAGGCAGGGTCATGGCTACACCTTC.

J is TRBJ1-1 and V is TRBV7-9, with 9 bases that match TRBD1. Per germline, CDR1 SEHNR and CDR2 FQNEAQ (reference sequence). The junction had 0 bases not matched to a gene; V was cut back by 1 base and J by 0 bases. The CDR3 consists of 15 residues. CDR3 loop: CASSLGDRVNTEAFF. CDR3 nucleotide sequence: TGTGCCAGCAGCTTAGGGGACAGGGTGAACACTGAAGCTTTCTTT. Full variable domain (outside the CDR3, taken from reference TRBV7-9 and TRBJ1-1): DTGVSQNPRHKITKRGQNVTFRCDPISEHNRLYWYRQTLGQGPEFLTYFQNEAQLEKSRLLSDRFSAERPKGSFSTLEIQRTEQGDSAMYLCASSLGDRVNTEAFFGQGTRLTVV.

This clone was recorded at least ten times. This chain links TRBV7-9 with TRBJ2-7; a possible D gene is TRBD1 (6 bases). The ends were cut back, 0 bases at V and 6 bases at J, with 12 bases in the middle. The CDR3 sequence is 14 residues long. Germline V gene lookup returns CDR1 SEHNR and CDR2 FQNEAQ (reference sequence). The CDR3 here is CASSLATGISEQYF. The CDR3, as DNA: TGTGCCAGCAGCTTAGCAACAGGGATCTCCGAGCAGTACTTC.

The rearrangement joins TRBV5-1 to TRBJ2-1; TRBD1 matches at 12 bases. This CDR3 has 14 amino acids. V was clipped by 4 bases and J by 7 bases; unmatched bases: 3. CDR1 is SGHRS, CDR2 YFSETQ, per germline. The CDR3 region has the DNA TGCGCCAGCAGCCGGGGACAGGGGGCGAATGAGCAGTTCTTC. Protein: CASSRGQGANEQFF.

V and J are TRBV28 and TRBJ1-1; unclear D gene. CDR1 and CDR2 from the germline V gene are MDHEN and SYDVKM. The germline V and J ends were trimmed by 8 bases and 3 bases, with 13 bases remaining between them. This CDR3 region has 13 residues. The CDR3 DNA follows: TGTGCCAGCCACCTGCGGTTTTACACTGAAGCTTTCTTT. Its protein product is CASHLRFYTEAFF.

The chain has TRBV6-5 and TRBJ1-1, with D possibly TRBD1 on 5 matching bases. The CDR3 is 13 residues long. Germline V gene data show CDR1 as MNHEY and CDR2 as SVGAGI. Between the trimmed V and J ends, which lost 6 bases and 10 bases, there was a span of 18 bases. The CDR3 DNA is TGTGCCAGCAGCCCGCAGGGTGGGGGGGGAGCTTTCTTT. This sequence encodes CASSPQGGGGAFF.

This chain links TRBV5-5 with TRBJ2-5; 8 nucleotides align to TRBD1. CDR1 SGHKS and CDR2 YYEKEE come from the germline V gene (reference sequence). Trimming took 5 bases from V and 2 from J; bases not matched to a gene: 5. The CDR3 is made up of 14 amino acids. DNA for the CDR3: TGTGCCAGCAGGCTACAGGGGGTTCAAGAGACCCAGTACTTC. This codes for CASRLQGVQETQYF.

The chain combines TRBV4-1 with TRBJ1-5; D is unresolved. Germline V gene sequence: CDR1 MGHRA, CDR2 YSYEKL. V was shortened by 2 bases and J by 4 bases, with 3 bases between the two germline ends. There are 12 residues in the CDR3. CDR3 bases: TGCGCCAGCAGCCAACTTAATCAGCCCCAGCATTTT. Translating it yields CASSQLNQPQHF.

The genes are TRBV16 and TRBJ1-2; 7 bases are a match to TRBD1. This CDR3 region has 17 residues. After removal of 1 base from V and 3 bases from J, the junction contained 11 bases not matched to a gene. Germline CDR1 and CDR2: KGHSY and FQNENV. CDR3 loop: CASSQLVGGVGDYGYTF. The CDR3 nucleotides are TGTGCCAGCAGCCAATTGGTAGGGGGCGTCGGCGACTATGGCTACACCTTC.

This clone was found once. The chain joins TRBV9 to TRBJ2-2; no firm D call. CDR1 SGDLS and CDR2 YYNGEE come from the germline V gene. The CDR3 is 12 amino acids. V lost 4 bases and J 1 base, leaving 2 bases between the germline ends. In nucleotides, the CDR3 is TGTGCCAGCAGCCTGAACACCGGGGAGCTGTTTTTT. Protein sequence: CASSLNTGELFF.

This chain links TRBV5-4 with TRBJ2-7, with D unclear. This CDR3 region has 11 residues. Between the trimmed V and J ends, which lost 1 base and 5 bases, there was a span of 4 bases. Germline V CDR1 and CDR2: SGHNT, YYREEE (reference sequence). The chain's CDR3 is CASSLRDEQYF. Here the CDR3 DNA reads TGTGCCAGCAGCTTGCGAGACGAGCAGTACTTC.

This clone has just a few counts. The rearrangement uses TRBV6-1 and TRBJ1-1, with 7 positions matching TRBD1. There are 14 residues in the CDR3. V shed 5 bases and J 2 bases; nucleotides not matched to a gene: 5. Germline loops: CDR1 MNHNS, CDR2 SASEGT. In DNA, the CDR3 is TGTGCCAGCAGTATAACAGGGGTTAACACTGAAGCTTTCTTT. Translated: CASSITGVNTEAFF.